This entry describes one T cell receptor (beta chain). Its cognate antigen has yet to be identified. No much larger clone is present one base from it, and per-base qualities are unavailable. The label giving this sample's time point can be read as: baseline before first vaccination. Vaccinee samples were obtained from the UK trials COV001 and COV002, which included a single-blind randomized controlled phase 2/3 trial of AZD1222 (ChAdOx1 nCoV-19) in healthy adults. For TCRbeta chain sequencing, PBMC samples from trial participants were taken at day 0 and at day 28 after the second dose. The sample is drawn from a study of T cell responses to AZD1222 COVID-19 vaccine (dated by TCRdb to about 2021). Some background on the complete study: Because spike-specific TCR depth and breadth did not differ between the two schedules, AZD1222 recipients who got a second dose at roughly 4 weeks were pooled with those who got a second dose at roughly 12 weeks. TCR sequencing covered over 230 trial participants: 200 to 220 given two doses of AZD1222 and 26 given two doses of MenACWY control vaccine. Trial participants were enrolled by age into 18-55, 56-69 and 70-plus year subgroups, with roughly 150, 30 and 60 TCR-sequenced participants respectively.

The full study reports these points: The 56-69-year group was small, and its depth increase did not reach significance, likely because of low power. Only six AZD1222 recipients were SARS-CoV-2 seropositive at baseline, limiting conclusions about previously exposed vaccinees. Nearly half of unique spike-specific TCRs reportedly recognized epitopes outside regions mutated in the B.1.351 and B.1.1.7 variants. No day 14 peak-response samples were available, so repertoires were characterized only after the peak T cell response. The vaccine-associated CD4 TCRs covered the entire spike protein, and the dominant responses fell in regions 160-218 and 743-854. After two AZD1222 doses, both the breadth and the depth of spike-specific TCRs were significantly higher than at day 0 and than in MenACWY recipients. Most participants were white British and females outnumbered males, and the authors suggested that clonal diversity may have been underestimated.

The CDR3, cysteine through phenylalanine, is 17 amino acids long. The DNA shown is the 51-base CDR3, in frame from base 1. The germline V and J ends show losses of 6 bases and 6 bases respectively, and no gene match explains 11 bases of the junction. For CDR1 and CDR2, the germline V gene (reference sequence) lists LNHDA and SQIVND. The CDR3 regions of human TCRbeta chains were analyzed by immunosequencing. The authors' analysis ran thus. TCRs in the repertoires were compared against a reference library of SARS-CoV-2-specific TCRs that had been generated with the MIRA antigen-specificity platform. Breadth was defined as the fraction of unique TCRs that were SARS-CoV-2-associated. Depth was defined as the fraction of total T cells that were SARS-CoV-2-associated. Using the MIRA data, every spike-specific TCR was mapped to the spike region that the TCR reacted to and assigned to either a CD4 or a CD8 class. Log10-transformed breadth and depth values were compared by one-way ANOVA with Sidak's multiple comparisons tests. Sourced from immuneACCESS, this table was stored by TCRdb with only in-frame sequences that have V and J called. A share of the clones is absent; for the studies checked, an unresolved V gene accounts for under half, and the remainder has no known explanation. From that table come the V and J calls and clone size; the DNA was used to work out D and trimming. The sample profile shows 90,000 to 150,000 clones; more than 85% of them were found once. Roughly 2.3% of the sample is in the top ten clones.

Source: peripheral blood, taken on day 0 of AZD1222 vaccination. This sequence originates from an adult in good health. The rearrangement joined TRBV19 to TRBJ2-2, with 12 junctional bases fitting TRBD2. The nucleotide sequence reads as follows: TGTGCCAGTAGACTATCTTCGACTAGCGGGAGTCCCGGGGAGCTGTTTTTT. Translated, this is CASRLSSTSGSPGELFF.